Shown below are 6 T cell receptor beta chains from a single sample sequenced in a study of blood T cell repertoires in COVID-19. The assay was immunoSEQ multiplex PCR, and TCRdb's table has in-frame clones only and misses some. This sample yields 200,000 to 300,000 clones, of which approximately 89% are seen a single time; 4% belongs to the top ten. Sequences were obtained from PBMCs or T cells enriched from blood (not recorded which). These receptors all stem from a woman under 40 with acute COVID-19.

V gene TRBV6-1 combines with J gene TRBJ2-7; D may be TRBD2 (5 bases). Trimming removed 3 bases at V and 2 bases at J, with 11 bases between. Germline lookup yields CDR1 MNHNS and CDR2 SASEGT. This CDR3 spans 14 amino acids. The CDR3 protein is CASSEGLGAYEQYF. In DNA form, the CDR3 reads TGTGCCAGCAGTGAGGGGTTGGGAGCCTACGAGCAGTACTTC.

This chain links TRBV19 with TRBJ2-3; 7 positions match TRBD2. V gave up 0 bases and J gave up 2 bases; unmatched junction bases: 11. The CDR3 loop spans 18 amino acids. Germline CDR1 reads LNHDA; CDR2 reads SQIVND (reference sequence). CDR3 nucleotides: TGTGCCAGTAGTATAGACCTGGTTCCAGCGGGGTTCACAGATACGCAGTATTTT. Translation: CASSIDLVPAGFTDTQYF.

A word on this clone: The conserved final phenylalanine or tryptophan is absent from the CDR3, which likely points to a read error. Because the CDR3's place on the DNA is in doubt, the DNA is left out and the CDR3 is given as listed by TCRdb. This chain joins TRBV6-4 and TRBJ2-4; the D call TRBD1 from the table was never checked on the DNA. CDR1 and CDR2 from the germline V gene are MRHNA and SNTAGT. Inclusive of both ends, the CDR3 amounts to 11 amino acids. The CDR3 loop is CASSEGQGNRL.

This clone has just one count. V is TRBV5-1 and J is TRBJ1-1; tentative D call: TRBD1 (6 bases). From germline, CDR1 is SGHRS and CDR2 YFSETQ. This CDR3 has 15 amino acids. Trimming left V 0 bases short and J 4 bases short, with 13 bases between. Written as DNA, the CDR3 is TGCGCCAGCAGCTTGGGGGGACATCGGGGCACTGAAGCTTTCTTT. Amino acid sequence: CASSLGGHRGTEAFF.

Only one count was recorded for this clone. The DNA of the CDR3 is TGTGCCAGCAGCATTCAGGGGGCCAGCAATCAGCCCCAGCATTTT. Translating it yields CASSIQGASNQPQHF. The chain links TRBV6-6 to TRBJ1-5; 8 bases line up with TRBD1. The CDR3 is 15 amino acids. CDR1 is MNHNY, CDR2 SVGAGI, per germline (reference sequence). The V gene end was trimmed by 6 bases and the J gene end by 1 base; junction bases not matched to a gene: 5.

The CDR3 loop is CASSPGRFASYNEQFF. CDR3 in DNA: TGTGCCAGCAGCCCCGGGAGGTTCGCCTCCTACAATGAGCAGTTCTTC. The chain is built from TRBV11-3 and TRBJ2-1; TRBD2 matches at 7 bases. Germline CDR1 and CDR2: SGHNT and YENEEA. The CDR3 extends over 16 amino acids. After removal of 5 bases from V and 0 bases from J, the junction contained 7 bases not matched to a gene. Drawing the rest from reference TRBV11-3 and TRBJ2-1, the complete variable domain is EAGVVQSPRYKIIEKKQPVAFWCNPISGHNTLYWYLQNLGQGPELLIRYENEEAVDDSQLPKDRFSAERLKGVDSTLKIQPAELGDSAVYLCASSPGRFASYNEQFFGPGTRLTVL.